These 22 T cell receptor beta chains share one sample of origin, sequenced in a study of sequential checkpoint blockade in melanoma (dated by TCRdb to between 2018 and 2021). Receptors were amplified or captured by the immunoSEQ multiplex PCR assay. This is the immuneACCESS table as TCRdb keeps it, with only in-frame sequences that have V and J called. A part of the clones is gone; compared with another copy, unresolved V genes explain less than half, and the rest is unexplained. The sample table holds tens of thousands of clones, of which about 77% were seen once. Jointly, the top ten make up around a fifth of the sample. The meaning of the sample's treatment or condition label: randomized to nivolumab then ipilimumab (arm A) or the reverse (arm B). The material sequenced was CD8+ T cells sorted from blood (inferred from file names), taken from a patient given nivolumab and ipilimumab in sequence. Receptor source: a human donor with melanoma.

The gene calls are TRBV5-1 and TRBJ1-1; D remains unclear. Germline V gene lookup returns CDR1 SGHRS and CDR2 YFSETQ. CDR3 length: 14 residues. V was cut by 1 base and J by 5 bases, with 12 bases left in between. CDR3 bases: TGCGCCAGCAGCTTGACGGGGATTGGGACTGAAGCTTTCTTT. It translates to CASSLTGIGTEAFF.

V gene TRBV29-1 combines with J gene TRBJ1-1, with 12 positions matching TRBD1. CDR1 SQVTM and CDR2 ANQGSEA come from the germline V gene. V shed 1 base, J shed 5 bases, and the junction held 8 bases outside the gene matches. The CDR3 sequence is 16 residues long. The CDR3 DNA sequence: TGCAGCGTTGAAGGGGGGACAGGGGGCGTTGGGACTGAAGCTTTCTTT. Translating it yields CSVEGGTGGVGTEAFF. Full variable domain (remainder filled in from reference TRBV29-1 and TRBJ1-1): SAVISQKPSRDICQRGTSLTIQCQVDSQVTMMFWYRQQPGQSLTLIATANQGSEATYESGFVIDKFPISRPNLTFSTLTVSNMSPEDSSIYLCSVEGGTGGVGTEAFFGQGTRLTVV.

This chain connects TRBV6-6 to TRBJ2-5, with 8 bases aligning to TRBD1. Germline CDR1 is MNHNY and CDR2 is SVGAGI (reference sequence). V was clipped by 4 bases and J by 5 bases; unmatched bases: 6. The CDR3 totals 14 residues. The CDR3 protein is CASSSAGGYETQYF. The CDR3 DNA reads as TGTGCCAGCAGTTCTGCAGGGGGCTATGAGACCCAGTACTTC.

V and J are TRBV6-5 and TRBJ1-1; the match to TRBD1 covers 7 bases. V trimming: 4 bases; J trimming: 3 bases; junction bases outside the gene matches: 2. The CDR3 has 13 amino acids. Germline CDR1 and CDR2: MNHEY and SVGAGI. The CDR3 is CASSLTGDTEAFF. For the CDR3, the DNA is TGTGCCAGCAGTTTAACAGGGGACACTGAAGCTTTCTTT.

The rearrangement joins TRBV9 to TRBJ1-3; 7 bases map to TRBD1. The V segment lost 0 bases and the J segment 4 bases; nucleotides outside the gene matches: 1. CDR1 is SGDLS, CDR2 YYNGEE, per germline. The CDR3 extends over 14 amino acids. The CDR3 region has the DNA TGTGCCAGCAGCGTAGCGGACAGGGGAAACACCATATATTTT. Its translation: CASSVADRGNTIYF.

The CDR3 sequence is CASSWGGQGGADTQYF. In DNA form, the CDR3 reads TGTGCCAGCAGCTGGGGGGGGCAAGGCGGGGCAGATACGCAGTATTTT. The chain links TRBV9 to TRBJ2-3; tentatively, D is TRBD2 (7 bases). This CDR3 region has 16 residues. V was cut by 4 bases and J by 4 bases, with 19 bases left in between. Germline CDR1 reads SGDLS; CDR2 reads YYNGEE.

Concerning this clone itself: Different DNA sequences within this sample yield the same CDR3. The rearrangement links TRBV5-5 to TRBJ1-5, with 10 bases lining up with TRBD1. The ends lost 0 bases at V and 5 bases at J; junction bases unmatched: 2. The length of the CDR3 is 15 residues. Germline V lookup: CDR1 SGHKS, CDR2 YYEKEE (reference sequence). The CDR3 here is CASSLGGTGDQPQHF. As DNA, the CDR3 is TGTGCCAGCAGCTTGGGAGGGACAGGGGATCAGCCCCAGCATTTT.

The chain is built from TRBV18 and TRBJ2-1, with D perhaps TRBD2 (6 bases). Germline V CDR1 and CDR2: KGHSH, LQKENI. The V and J ends lost 3 bases and 11 bases respectively, with 14 bases between them. This CDR3 contains 13 residues. The CDR3 loop reads CASSPGGEGKQFF. The CDR3 DNA follows: TGTGCCAGCTCACCGGGGGGTGAGGGAAAGCAGTTCTTC.

V and J are TRBV4-3 and TRBJ1-4; D not resolved. Trimming removed 0 bases from V and 0 bases from J, with 17 bases in between. CDR3 size: 19 residues. Germline values: CDR1 LGHNA, CDR2 YSLEER. Written as DNA, the CDR3 is TGCGCCAGCAGCCAAGACCGAAGAGTTGGAGCTGCAACTAATGAAAAACTGTTTTTT. Its protein product is CASSQDRRVGAATNEKLFF.

The V gene is TRBV4-1, the J gene TRBJ2-7; 9 bases map to TRBD2. V trimming: 6 bases; J trimming: 2 bases; junction bases outside the gene matches: 5. CDR1 is MGHRA and CDR2 is YSYEKL in the germline V gene. There are 14 residues in the CDR3. CDR3 residues: CASSPSGMTYEQYF. The CDR3, as DNA: TGCGCCAGCAGTCCTAGCGGGATGACCTACGAGCAGTACTTC.

This sequence joins TRBV27 and TRBJ1-5, with 7 bases matching TRBD1. In germline, CDR1 is MNHEY, CDR2 SMNVEV (reference sequence). J gave up 0 bases and V 5 bases, and 4 bases lay outside the gene matches. This CDR3 spans 15 amino acids. The CDR3 DNA follows: TGTGCCAGCAGTCAAAGGACAGGTAGCAATCAGCCCCAGCATTTT. Its translation is CASSQRTGSNQPQHF.

CDR3 residues: CASIGETQYF. In DNA, the CDR3 is TGCGCCAGCATTGGCGAGACCCAGTACTTC. J is TRBJ2-5 and V is TRBV4-3; D is undetermined. The V gene lost 7 bases and the J gene lost 5 bases, with 5 bases spanning the gap. CDR3 length: 10 residues. Germline CDR1 reads LGHNA; CDR2 reads YSLEER.

The rearrangement links TRBV12-5 to TRBJ2-3; TRBD1 is a possible D gene (5 bases). V was shortened by 1 base and J by 3 bases, with 5 bases between the two germline ends. The CDR3 spans 13 residues. CDR1 and CDR2 (germline): LGHNT, FRNRAP. CDR3 DNA sequence: TGTGCTAGTGGTTTGGCAGGGACAGATACGCAGTATTTT. Encoded protein: CASGLAGTDTQYF.

This clone was recorded once. The chain uses TRBV29-1 and TRBJ1-2; D might be TRBD1 (5 bases). Germline CDR1 and CDR2: SQVTM and ANQGSEA. V lost 2 bases and J lost 5, with 6 bases in between. The length of the CDR3 is 11 residues. CDR3 sequence: CSVERGYGYTF. CDR3 in DNA: TGCAGCGTTGAAAGGGGTTATGGCTACACCTTC.

The chain couples TRBV5-6 to TRBJ1-1; 8 nucleotides agree with TRBD1. The trim removed 4 bases at V and 7 bases at J, leaving 9 bases unmatched. Germline CDR1 reads SGHDT; CDR2 reads YYEEEE. The length of the CDR3 is 14 residues. CDR3 residues: CASSAKQGDGEAFF. In nucleotides, the CDR3 is TGTGCCAGCAGCGCTAAACAGGGGGATGGTGAAGCTTTCTTT.

The chain has TRBV28 and TRBJ2-5, with 10 bases fitting TRBD1. The CDR3 covers 16 residues. The V and J ends lost 5 bases and 5 bases, in that order; junction bases with no gene match: 11. Germline lookup yields CDR1 MDHEN and CDR2 SYDVKM. The CDR3: CASSPGTGVGWETQYF. The CDR3 nucleotides are TGTGCCAGCAGTCCGGGGACAGGGGTAGGGTGGGAGACCCAGTACTTC.

J is TRBJ2-2 and V is TRBV9; D may be TRBD2 (5 bases). Germline-derived CDR1 and CDR2 are SGDLS and YYNGEE. V was clipped by 5 bases and J by 6 bases, with 11 bases between them. The CDR3 covers 13 residues. The CDR3 DNA follows: TGTGCCAGCAGTGGACTGAGGGCCGGGGAGCTGTTTTTT. Translating it yields CASSGLRAGELFF.

The chain recombines TRBV5-1 with TRBJ2-1; D ambiguous. CDR3 length: 12 amino acids. V was shortened by 0 bases and J by 7 bases, with 5 bases between the two germline ends. From germline, CDR1 is SGHRS and CDR2 YFSETQ. The CDR3 spells CASSLGVNEQFF. In DNA form, the CDR3 reads TGCGCCAGCAGCTTGGGAGTAAATGAGCAGTTCTTC.

V usage is TRBV6-5 and J usage is TRBJ1-2; D possibly corresponds to TRBD1 (6 bases). CDR1 and CDR2 (germline): MNHEY, SVGAGI. CDR3 length: 15 residues. The ends were cut back, 2 bases at V and 2 bases at J, with 12 bases in the middle. CDR3 sequence reads: CASSYSRGLNYGYTF. The CDR3 DNA reads TGTGCCAGCAGTTACAGCAGGGGCCTAAACTATGGCTACACCTTC.

The chain uses TRBV28 and TRBJ2-1; 9 nucleotides agree with TRBD2. The CDR3 loop spans 16 amino acids. In germline, CDR1 is MDHEN, CDR2 SYDVKM. Trimming at V came to 5 bases and at J to 7 bases, leaving 12 bases not matched to a gene. CDR3 protein: CASSPRVAGDANEQFF. The CDR3 coding sequence is TGTGCCAGCAGTCCCAGAGTAGCGGGAGACGCGAATGAGCAGTTCTTC.

The rearrangement links TRBV27 to TRBJ2-3, with 8 bases that match TRBD2. V was clipped by 7 bases and J by 4 bases; unmatched bases: 10. CDR1 is MNHEY and CDR2 is SMNVEV in the germline V gene (reference sequence). This CDR3 spans 15 amino acids. CDR3 sequence: CASTPGTSVADTQYF. The DNA of the CDR3 is TGTGCCAGCACCCCCGGGACTAGTGTAGCAGATACGCAGTATTTT.

The V and J genes are TRBV7-9 and TRBJ2-6; possible D gene TRBD1, 5 bases. Germline lookup yields CDR1 SEHNR and CDR2 FQNEAQ (reference sequence). CDR3 length: 16 residues. V lost 5 bases and J lost 4, with 15 bases in between. CDR3 sequence: CASSPTAGKGANVLTF. CDR3 bases: TGTGCCAGCAGCCCCACCGCAGGGAAAGGGGCCAACGTCCTGACTTTC.